Reported below is one T cell receptor beta chain. It is unclear where the CDR3 begins or ends on the DNA, so no DNA is shown, and the CDR3 is as TCRdb lists it. Among the patients, none had received any treatment before thyroid surgery. This record comes from a study of metastatic and nonmetastatic thyroid tumors. TCRdb ran MiXCR on the PCR reads. In the table there are around 13,000 clones, 20% to 25% of which are singletons. Per germline, CDR1 MNHGY and CDR2 SVAAGI. Inclusive of both ends, the CDR3 amounts to 20 amino acids. This sequence joins TRBV6-9 and TRBJ1-1; the table's D gene call, TRBD1, was not cross checked with the DNA. The sequenced material came from blood. The clonotype comes from a female donor with papillary thyroid cancer or a benign thyroid nodule (not recorded which). Some clones in this sample may be carry-over from other donors' samples. This CDR3 reads CASSSSSGQGAVWCFAEAFF.